The 29 T cell receptor beta chains in this list originate from one sample, sequenced in a study of T cells expressing NK-cell markers. No DNA is given; TCRdb re-called the 5' RACE reads and lists each CDR3 protein once. This repertoire includes 500,000 or so distinct CDR3 sequences. Sequencing was carried out using blood T cells: a sorted CD56 or NKG2C T cell subset, CD4+ or CD8+ T cells, or bulk PBMC T cells (not recorded which). All receptors come from a man aged 18 to 29 in good health.

The chain employs TRBV12-3 or TRBV12-4 and TRBJ2-1; as DNA is missing, the TRBD2 call by TCRdb cannot be tested. This CDR3 has 17 amino acids. The CDR3 is CASSKRVAGALSHEQFF.

This rearrangement joins TRBV12-3 or TRBV12-4 to TRBJ2-3; TCRdb lists TRBD1, though no DNA is available to test this call. The CDR3 has 15 amino acids. The CDR3 sequence: CASSPPRNVSHTQYF.

This sequence joins TRBV12-3 or TRBV12-4 and TRBJ2-5; TCRdb's D gene call, TRBD1, goes unchecked for lack of DNA. This CDR3 comprises 16 residues. The CDR3 protein is CASSLTRDRDQETQYF.

The genes are TRBV6-2 or TRBV6-3 and TRBJ2-5. Germline lookup yields CDR1 MNHEY and CDR2 SVGEGT. This CDR3 region has 13 residues. The CDR3 sequence: CASSYLQTETQYF.

The V gene is TRBV5-1, the J gene TRBJ2-1; the D call from TCRdb, TRBD1, cannot be confirmed without DNA. This CDR3 has 15 residues. Per the germline V gene, CDR1 is SGHRS and CDR2 is YFSETQ. CDR3 protein: CASNGGGGGYNEQFF.

The chain couples TRBV3-1 to TRBJ2-2; TCRdb gives TRBD2 as the D gene, but with no DNA this cannot be confirmed. Germline assignment: CDR1 LGHDT and CDR2 YNNKEL (reference sequence). CDR3 length: 17 residues. CDR3 amino acids: CASSQSRGGALAGELFF.

This chain links TRBV5-6 with TRBJ2-1; TCRdb returns TRBD2, unconfirmable since there is no DNA. Germline V gene data show CDR1 as SGHDT and CDR2 as YYEEEE. CDR3 length equals 15 residues. The CDR3 spells CASSLGGGSRNEQFF.

The chain has TRBV5-1 and TRBJ2-5; there is no DNA to check the TCRdb D call of TRBD1. The CDR3 sequence is 13 residues long. CDR1 SGHRS and CDR2 YFSETQ come from the germline V gene. CDR3: CASTSPGMETQYF. Supplemented by reference TRBV5-1 and TRBJ2-5, the full variable domain reads KAGVTQTPRYLIKTRGQQVTLSCSPISGHRSVSWYQQTPGQGLQFLFEYFSETQRNKGNFPGRFSGRQFSNSRSEMNVSTLELGDSALYLCASTSPGMETQYFGPGTRLLVL.

The J gene is TRBJ2-3, the V gene TRBV9; without DNA, the TCRdb call of TRBD2 cannot be checked. Looked up from germline, CDR1 is SGDLS and CDR2 is YYNGEE. CDR3 length: 16 amino acids. CDR3 residues: CASSVSLAEPTDTQYF.

The chain has TRBV27 and TRBJ1-1; TCRdb's D call, TRBD1, is unchecked because there is no DNA. Germline V CDR1 and CDR2: MNHEY, SMNVEV (reference sequence). This CDR3 region has 13 residues. The CDR3 loop is CASSLGRVSEAFF.

The CDR3 protein is CSARAGNLYSNQPQHF. V usage is TRBV20-1 and J usage is TRBJ1-5; TCRdb indicates TRBD1, and absent DNA this call remains unverified. Germline V CDR1 and CDR2: DFQATT, SNEGSKA (reference sequence). The CDR3 is 16 amino acids.

J is TRBJ1-5 and V is TRBV20-1. Germline V CDR1 and CDR2: DFQATT, SNEGSKA (reference sequence). This CDR3 region has 14 residues. This CDR3 reads CSATAAYSNQPQHF.

The J gene is TRBJ1-4, the V gene TRBV6-1. Germline V gene lookup returns CDR1 MNHNS and CDR2 SASEGT. The CDR3 has 14 residues. The CDR3 region is CASRPGPANEKLFF.

The chain links TRBV5-5 to TRBJ2-3; there is no DNA to check the TCRdb D call of TRBD2. The CDR3 sequence is 14 residues long. Germline CDR1 SGHKS, CDR2 YYEKEE (reference sequence). CDR3: CASSEGLYTDTQYF.

The CDR3 sequence is CATSDVGSTQYF. The rearrangement links TRBV24-1 to TRBJ2-3. Germline CDR1 KGHDR, CDR2 SFDVKD. The CDR3 has 12 amino acids.

This chain links TRBV7-9 with TRBJ2-1; the D gene TCRdb calls, TRBD2, cannot be checked with no DNA. The CDR3 sequence is 15 residues long. The germline V gene encodes CDR1 SEHNR and CDR2 FQNEAQ (reference sequence). CDR3 protein: CASSFGTSGFDEQFF. Drawing the rest from reference TRBV7-9 and TRBJ2-1, the complete variable domain is DTGVSQNPRHKITKRGQNVTFRCDPISEHNRLYWYRQTLGQGPEFLTYFQNEAQLEKSRLLSDRFSAERPKGSFSTLEIQRTEQGDSAMYLCASSFGTSGFDEQFFGPGTRLTVL.

CDR3 region: CASSTAGTSGNTIYF. The chain recombines TRBV5-5 with TRBJ1-3. Germline CDR1 is SGHKS and CDR2 is YYEKEE (reference sequence). CDR3 length: 15 residues.

The chain combines TRBV4-2 with TRBJ2-2; there is no DNA to check the TCRdb D call of TRBD2. The CDR3 has 16 residues. Germline values: CDR1 LGHNA, CDR2 YNFKEQ. The CDR3 sequence: CASSQDVGDGTGELFF.

The chain combines TRBV5-1 with TRBJ2-1; checking the TCRdb D call of TRBD2 is not possible without DNA. Germline CDR1 SGHRS, CDR2 YFSETQ. There are 16 residues in the CDR3. The chain's CDR3 is CASSLSGLAEYNEQFF.

The chain joins TRBV27 to TRBJ2-5; the D call of TRBD1 rests on TCRdb alone, since no DNA is present to check it. This CDR3 is 13 amino acids long. Germline V gene lookup returns CDR1 MNHEY and CDR2 SMNVEV (reference sequence). CDR3 protein: CASSWGAGETQYF.

The gene calls are TRBV12-3 or TRBV12-4 and TRBJ2-7; TCRdb selects TRBD1, and the lack of DNA leaves this call unchecked. CDR3 length equals 15 residues. The CDR3 protein is CASSQRPTGPYEQYF.

The chain links TRBV11-2 to TRBJ1-3; TCRdb's D gene call, TRBD1, goes unchecked for lack of DNA. The CDR3 runs 16 residues. Germline CDR1 SGHAT, CDR2 FQNNGV. CDR3 in amino acids: CASSLGQAVSGRTIYF.

V usage is TRBV6-2 or TRBV6-3 and J usage is TRBJ1-1; TCRdb proposes TRBD1, but this gene call is untestable without DNA. Per germline, CDR1 MNHEY and CDR2 SVGEGT. This CDR3 is 14 amino acids long. This CDR3 reads CASSSAGEVTEAFF.

The rearrangement uses TRBV7-8 and TRBJ2-7; the D gene TCRdb calls, TRBD2, cannot be checked with no DNA. Germline V gives CDR1 SGHVS, CDR2 FQNEAQ. This CDR3 region has 15 residues. Here the CDR3 reads CASSPNSGRVYEQYF.

V usage is TRBV12-3 or TRBV12-4 and J usage is TRBJ2-1; the TRBD2 assignment by TCRdb is unverifiable without DNA. The CDR3 length is 14 residues. CDR3 loop: CASSQDGPPAEQFF.

The chain employs TRBV20-1 and TRBJ1-5. CDR1 is DFQATT, CDR2 SNEGSKA, per germline (reference sequence). The CDR3 contains 14 residues. CDR3 sequence reads: CSAREGEGNQPQHF.

The genes are TRBV7-6 and TRBJ2-3. There are 15 residues in the CDR3. Per germline, CDR1 SGHVS and CDR2 FNYEAQ. This CDR3 is CASSLEQGFGHTQYF.

The chain's CDR3 is CASSLSGQGMNTGELFF. The V call is TRBV28, the J call TRBJ2-2; TCRdb's D call, TRBD1, is unchecked because there is no DNA. The CDR3 has 17 amino acids. The germline V gene encodes CDR1 MDHEN and CDR2 SYDVKM.

This chain connects TRBV18 to TRBJ2-1. CDR3 length: 13 residues. Germline assignment: CDR1 KGHSH and CDR2 LQKENI. CDR3 sequence reads: CASSVRSLDEQFF.